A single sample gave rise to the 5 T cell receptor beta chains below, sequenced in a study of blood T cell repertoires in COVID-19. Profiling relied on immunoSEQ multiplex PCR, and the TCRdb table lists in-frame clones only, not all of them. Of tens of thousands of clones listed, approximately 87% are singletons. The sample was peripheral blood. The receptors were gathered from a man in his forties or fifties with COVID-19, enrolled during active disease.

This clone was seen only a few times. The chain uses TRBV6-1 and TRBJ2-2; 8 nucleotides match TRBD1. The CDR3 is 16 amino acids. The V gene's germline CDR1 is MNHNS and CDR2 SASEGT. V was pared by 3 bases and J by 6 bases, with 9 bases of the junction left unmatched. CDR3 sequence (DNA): TGTGCCAGCAGTGATGTGGGACAGGTTAAAGCCGGGGAGCTGTTTTTT. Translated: CASSDVGQVKAGELFF.

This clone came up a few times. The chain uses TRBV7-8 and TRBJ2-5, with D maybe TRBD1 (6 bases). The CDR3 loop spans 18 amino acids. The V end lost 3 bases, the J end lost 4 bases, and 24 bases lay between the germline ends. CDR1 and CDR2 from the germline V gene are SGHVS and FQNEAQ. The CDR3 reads CASSLPRGGPPTGETQYF. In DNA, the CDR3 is TGTGCCAGCAGCTTGCCCAGGGGCGGGCCGCCAACGGGAGAGACCCAGTACTTC.

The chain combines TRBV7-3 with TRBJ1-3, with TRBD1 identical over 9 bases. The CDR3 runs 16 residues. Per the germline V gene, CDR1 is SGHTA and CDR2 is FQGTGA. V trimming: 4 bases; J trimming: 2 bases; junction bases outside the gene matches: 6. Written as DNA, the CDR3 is TGTGCCAGCAGCTCCCGGACAGGGGAGGCTGGAAACACCATATATTTT. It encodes CASSSRTGEAGNTIYF.

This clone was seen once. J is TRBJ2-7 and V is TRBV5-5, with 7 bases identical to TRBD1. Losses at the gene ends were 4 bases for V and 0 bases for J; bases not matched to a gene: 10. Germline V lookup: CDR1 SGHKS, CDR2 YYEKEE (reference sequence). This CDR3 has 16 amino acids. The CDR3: CASSRRGLESSYEQYF. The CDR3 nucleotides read TGTGCCAGCAGCCGAAGGGGGCTGGAATCCTCCTACGAGCAGTACTTC.

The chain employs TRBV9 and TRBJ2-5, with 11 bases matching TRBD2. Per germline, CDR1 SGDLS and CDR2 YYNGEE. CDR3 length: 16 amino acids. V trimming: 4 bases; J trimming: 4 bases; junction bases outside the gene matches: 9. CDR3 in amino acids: CASSFGLAGGRETQYF. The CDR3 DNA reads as TGTGCCAGCAGCTTCGGGCTAGCGGGAGGTCGAGAGACCCAGTACTTC.